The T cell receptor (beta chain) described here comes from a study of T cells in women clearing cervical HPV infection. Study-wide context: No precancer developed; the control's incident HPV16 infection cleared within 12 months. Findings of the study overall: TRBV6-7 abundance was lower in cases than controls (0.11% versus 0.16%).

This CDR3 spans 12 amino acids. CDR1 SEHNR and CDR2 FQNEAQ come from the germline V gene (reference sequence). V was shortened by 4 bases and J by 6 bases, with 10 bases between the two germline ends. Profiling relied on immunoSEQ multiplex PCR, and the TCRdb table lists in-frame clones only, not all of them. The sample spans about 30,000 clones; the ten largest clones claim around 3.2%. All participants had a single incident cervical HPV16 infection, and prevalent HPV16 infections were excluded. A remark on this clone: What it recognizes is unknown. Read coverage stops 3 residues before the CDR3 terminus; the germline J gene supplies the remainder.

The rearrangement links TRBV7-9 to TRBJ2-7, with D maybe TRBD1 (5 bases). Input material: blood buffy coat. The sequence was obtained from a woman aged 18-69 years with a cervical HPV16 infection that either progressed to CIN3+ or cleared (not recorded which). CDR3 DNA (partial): TGTGCCAGCAGCTCCAGGGTCGGCGAG. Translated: CASSSRVGE. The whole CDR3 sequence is CASSSRVGEQYF.